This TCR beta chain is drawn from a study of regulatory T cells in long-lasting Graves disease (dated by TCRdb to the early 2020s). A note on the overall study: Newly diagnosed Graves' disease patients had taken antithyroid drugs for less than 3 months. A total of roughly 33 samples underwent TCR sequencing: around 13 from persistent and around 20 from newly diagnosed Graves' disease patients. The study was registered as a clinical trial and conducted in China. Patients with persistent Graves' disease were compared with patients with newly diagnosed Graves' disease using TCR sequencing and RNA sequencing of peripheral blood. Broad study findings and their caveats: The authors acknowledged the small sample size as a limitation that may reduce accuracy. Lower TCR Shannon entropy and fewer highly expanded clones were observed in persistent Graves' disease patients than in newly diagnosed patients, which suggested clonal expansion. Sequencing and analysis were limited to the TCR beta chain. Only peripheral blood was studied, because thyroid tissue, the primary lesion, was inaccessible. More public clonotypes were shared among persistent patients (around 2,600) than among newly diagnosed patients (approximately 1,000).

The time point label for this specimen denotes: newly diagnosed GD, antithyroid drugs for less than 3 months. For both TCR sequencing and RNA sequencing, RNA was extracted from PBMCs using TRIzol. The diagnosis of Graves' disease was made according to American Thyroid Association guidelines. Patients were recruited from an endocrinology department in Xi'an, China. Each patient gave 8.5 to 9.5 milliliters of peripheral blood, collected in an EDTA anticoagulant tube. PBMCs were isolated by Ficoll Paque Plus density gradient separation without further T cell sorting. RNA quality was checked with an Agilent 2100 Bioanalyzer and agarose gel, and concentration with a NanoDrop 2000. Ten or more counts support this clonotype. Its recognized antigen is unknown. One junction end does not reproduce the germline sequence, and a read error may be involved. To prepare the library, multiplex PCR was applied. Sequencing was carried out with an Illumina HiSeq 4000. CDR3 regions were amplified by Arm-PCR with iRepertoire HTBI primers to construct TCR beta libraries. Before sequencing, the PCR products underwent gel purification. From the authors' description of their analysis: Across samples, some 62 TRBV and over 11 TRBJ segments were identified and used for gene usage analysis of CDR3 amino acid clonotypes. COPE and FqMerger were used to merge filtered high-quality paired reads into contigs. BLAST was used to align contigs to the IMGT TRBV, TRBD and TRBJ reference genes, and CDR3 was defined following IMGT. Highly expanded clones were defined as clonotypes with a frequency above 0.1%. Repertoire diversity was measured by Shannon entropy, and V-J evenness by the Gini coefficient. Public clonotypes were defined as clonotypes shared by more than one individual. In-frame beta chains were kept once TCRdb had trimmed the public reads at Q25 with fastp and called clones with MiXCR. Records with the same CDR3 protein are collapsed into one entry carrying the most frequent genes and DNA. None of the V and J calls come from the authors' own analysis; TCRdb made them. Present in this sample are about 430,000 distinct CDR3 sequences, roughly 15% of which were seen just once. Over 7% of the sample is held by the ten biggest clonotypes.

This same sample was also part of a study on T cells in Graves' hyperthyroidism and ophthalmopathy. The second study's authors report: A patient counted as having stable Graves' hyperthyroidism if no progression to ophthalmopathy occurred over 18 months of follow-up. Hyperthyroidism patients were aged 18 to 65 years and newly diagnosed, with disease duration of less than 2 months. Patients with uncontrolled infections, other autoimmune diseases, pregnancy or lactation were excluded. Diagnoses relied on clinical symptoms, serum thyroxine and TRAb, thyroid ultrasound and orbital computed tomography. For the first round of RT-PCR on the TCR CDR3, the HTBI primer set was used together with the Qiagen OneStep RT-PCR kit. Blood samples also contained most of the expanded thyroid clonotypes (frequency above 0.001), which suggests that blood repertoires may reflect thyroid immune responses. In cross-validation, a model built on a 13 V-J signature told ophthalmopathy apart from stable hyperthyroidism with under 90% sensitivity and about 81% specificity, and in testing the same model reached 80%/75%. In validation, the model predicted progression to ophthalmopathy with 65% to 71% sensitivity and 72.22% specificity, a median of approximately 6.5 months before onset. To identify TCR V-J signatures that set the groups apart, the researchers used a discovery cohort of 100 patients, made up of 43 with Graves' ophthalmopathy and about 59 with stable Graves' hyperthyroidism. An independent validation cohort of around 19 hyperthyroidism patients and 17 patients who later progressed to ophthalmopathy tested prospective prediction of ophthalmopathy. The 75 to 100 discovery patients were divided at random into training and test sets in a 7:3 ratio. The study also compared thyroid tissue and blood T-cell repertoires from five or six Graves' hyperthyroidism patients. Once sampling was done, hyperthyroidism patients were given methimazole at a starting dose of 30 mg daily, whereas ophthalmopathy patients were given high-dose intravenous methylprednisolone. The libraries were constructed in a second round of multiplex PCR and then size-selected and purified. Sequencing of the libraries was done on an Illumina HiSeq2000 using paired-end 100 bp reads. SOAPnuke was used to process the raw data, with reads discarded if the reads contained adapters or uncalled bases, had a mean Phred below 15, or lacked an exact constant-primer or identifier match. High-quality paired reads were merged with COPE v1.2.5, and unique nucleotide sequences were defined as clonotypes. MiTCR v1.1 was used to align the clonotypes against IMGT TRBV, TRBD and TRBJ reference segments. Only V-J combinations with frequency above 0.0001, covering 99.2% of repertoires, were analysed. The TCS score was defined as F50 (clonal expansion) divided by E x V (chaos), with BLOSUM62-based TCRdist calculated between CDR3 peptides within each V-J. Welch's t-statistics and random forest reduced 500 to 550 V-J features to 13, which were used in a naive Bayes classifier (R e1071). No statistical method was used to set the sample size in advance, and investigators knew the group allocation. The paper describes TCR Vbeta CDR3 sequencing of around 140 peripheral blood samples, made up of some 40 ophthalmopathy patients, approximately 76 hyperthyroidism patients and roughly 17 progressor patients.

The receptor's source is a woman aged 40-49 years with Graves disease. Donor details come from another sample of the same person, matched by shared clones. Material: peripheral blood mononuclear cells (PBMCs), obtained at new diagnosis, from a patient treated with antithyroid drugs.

CDR3 region: CASSVDPVGGETQYF. The DNA is as follows: TGTGCCAGCAGCGTAGATCCAGTGGGGGGGGAGACCCAGTACTTC. The sequence links TRBV11-2 to TRBJ2-5, and 7 bases in between align with TRBD2. Including the terminal cysteine and phenylalanine, the CDR3 comprises 15 residues. Only the CDR3 portion is preserved as DNA: 45 bases, with reading frame beginning at the first base. From the germline V gene, CDR1 is SGHAT and CDR2 is FQNNGV.